A selection of T cell receptor beta chains follows, all from one sample in a study of CD8 T cells in ankylosing spondylitis. TCRdb re-analysed the 5' RACE reads in MiXCR, keeping a single row per CDR3 protein. This table holds about 540,000 distinct CDR3 sequences, 12% found once. The sample comprised blood, either unsorted or a sorted T cell fraction (not recorded which). All receptors come from a male donor with ankylosing spondylitis. Both conserved end residues are part of each CDR3. The order of the fields is V gene, J gene, D gene, clone size, CDR3 protein, CDR3 DNA. The D gene is left open where the match is weak. A row's size may be missing; if present it is once, few, many or a size class.

>TRBV10-3|TRBJ2-7|TRBD1|.
CAISGGTDADEQYF
TGTGCCATCAGTGGGGGGACAGACGCTGACGAGCAGTACTTC
>TRBV7-9|TRBJ1-6|.|few
CASTLNTDNSPLHF
TGTGCCAGCACCCTCAACACAGATAATTCACCCCTCCACTTT
>TRBV3-1|TRBJ2-1|TRBD1|many
CASSPRDSFNNEQFF
TGTGCCAGCAGCCCCCGGGACAGTTTTAACAATGAGCAGTTCTTC
>TRBV2|TRBJ1-2|.|few
CATSRGGREGYTF
TGTGCCACCTCTCGCGGGGGGCGCGAAGGCTACACCTTC
>TRBV3-1|TRBJ1-6|.|.
CASSQDHGGRAPLHF
TGTGCCAGCAGCCAAGATCACGGGGGACGTGCACCCCTCCACTTT
>TRBV27|TRBJ2-1|TRBD2|many
CASSLGGRGNEQFF
TGTGCCAGCAGTTTAGGCGGGAGGGGGAATGAGCAGTTCTTC
>TRBV24-1|TRBJ2-1|TRBD2|few
CATSDWGTSGVVNEQFF
TGTGCCACCAGTGATTGGGGGACTAGCGGAGTTGTGAATGAGCAGTTCTTC
>TRBV24-1|TRBJ2-1|.|.
CATSSDRLDEQFF
TGTGCCACCAGCTCAGACAGGTTGGATGAGCAGTTCTTC
>TRBV11-3|TRBJ2-2|.|.
CASLSWDRNNTGELFF
TGTGCCAGCTTGAGCTGGGACCGAAACAACACCGGGGAGCTGTTTTTT
>TRBV30|TRBJ2-3|TRBD2|.
CAWSVAGILTDTQYF
TGTGCCTGGAGTGTAGCGGGGATCCTCACAGATACGCAGTATTTT
>TRBV10-3|TRBJ2-1|.|many
CAISQDGWSNEQFF
TGTGCCATCAGTCAGGACGGATGGAGCAATGAGCAGTTCTTC
>TRBV11-1|TRBJ2-2|TRBD2|few
CASKGLAGSPNTGELFF
TGTGCCAGCAAGGGACTAGCGGGATCGCCGAACACCGGGGAGCTGTTTTTT
>TRBV5-4|TRBJ1-1|TRBD1|few
CASSAGTGGWVTEAFF
TGTGCCAGCAGCGCCGGGACAGGGGGCTGGGTCACTGAAGCTTTCTTT
>TRBV15|TRBJ2-1|TRBD2|.
CATSNAGGPQSYNEQFF
TGTGCCACCAGTAATGCGGGAGGGCCACAGTCCTACAATGAGCAGTTCTTC
>TRBV10-2|TRBJ2-7|.|few
CASSELARYEQYF
TGCGCCAGCAGTGAGCTAGCACGGTACGAGCAGTACTTC
>TRBV27|TRBJ2-3|TRBD2|many
CASSFPSGSGTDTQYF
TGTGCCAGCAGTTTCCCCAGCGGGAGTGGCACAGATACGCAGTATTTT